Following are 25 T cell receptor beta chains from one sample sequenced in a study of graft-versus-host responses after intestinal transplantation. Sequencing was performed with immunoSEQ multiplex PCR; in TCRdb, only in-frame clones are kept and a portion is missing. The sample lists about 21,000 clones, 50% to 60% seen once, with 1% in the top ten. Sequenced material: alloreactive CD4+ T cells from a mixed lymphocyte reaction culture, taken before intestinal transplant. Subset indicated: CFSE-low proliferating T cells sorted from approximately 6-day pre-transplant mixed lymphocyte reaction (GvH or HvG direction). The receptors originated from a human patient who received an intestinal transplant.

The CDR3 reads CASSQSGTGGETQYF. The CDR3 DNA sequence: TGTGCCAGCTCCCAATCCGGGACAGGGGGAGAGACCCAGTACTTC. This chain uses TRBV18 with TRBJ2-5; the match to TRBD1 covers 11 bases. V was pared by 6 bases and J by 4 bases, with 7 bases of the junction left unmatched. Germline loops: CDR1 KGHSH, CDR2 LQKENI. The CDR3 sequence is 15 residues long.

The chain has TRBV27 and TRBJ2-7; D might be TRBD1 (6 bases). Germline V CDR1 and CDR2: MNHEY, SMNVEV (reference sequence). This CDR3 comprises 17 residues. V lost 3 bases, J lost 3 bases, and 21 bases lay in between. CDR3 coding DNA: TGTGCCAGCAGTTTGGGCACCCCGCCCCAGGGGCGCTACGAGCAGTACTTC. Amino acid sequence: CASSLGTPPQGRYEQYF.

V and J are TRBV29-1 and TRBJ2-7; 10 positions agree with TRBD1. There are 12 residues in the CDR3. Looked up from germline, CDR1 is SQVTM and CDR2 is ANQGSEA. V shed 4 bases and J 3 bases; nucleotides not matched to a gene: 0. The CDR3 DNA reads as TGCAGCGTTGGGACAGGGGGCTACGAGCAGTACTTC. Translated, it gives CSVGTGGYEQYF.

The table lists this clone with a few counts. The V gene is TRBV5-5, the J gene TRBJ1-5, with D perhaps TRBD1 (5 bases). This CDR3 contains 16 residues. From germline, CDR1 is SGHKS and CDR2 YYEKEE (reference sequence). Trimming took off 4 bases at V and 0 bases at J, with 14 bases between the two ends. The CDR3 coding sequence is TGTGCCAGCAGCACGGACGGGGGGTATAGCAATCAGCCCCAGCATTTT. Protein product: CASSTDGGYSNQPQHF.

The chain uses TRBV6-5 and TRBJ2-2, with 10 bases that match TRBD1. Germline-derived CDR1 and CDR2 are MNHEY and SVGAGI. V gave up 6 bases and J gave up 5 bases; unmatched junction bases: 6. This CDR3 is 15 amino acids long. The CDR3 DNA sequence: TGTGCCAGCAGCTGGACAGGGGGGAGTACCGGGGAGCTGTTTTTT. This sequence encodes CASSWTGGSTGELFF.

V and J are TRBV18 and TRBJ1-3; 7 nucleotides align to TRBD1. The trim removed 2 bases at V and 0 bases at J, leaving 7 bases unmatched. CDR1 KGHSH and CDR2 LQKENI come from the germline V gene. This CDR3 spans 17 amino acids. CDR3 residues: CASSPTLTGLSGNTIYF. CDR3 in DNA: TGTGCCAGCTCACCAACTCTGACAGGGCTCTCTGGAAACACCATATATTTT.

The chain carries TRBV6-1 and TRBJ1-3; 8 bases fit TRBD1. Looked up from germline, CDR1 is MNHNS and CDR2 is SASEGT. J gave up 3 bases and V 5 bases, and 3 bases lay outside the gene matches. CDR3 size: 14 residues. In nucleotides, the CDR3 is TGTGCCAGCAGTTTCGACAGGGGTGGAAACACCATATATTTT. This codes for CASSFDRGGNTIYF.

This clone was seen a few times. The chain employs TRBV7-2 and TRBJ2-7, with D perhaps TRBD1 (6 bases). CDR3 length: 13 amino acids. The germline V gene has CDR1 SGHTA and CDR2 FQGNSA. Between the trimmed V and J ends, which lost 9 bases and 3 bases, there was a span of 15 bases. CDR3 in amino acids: CARDSTEGYEQYF. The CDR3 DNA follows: TGTGCCAGGGACAGTACTGAAGGCTACGAGCAGTACTTC. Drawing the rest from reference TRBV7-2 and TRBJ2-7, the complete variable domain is GAGVSQSPSNKVTEKGKDVELRCDPISGHTALYWYRQSLGQGLEFLIYFQGNSAPDKSGLPSDRFSAERTGGSVSTLTIQRTQQEDSAVYLCARDSTEGYEQYFGPGTRLTVT.

The CDR3 protein is CASSLAVGYGYTF. CDR3 sequence (DNA): TGTGCCAGCAGTTTAGCGGTTGGCTATGGCTACACCTTC. The V gene is TRBV27, the J gene TRBJ1-2, with D unresolved. V lost 2 bases, J lost 4 bases, and 8 bases lay in between. The CDR3 loop spans 13 amino acids. CDR1 is MNHEY, CDR2 SMNVEV, per germline (reference sequence).

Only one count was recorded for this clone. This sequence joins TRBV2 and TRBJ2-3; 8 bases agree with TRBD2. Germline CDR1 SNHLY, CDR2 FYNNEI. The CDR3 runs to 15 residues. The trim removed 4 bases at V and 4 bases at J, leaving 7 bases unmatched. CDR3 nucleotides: TGTGCCAGCAGTGCTGGCGGGGGGTATGCAGATACGCAGTATTTT. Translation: CASSAGGGYADTQYF.

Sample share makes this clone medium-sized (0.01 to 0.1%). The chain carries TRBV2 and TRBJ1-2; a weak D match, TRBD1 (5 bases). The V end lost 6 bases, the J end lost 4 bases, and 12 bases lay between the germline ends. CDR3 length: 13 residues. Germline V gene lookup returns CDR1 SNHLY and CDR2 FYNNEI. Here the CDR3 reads CASSLRVVYGYTF. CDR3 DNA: TGTGCCAGCAGCCTCAGGGTAGTCTATGGCTACACCTTC.

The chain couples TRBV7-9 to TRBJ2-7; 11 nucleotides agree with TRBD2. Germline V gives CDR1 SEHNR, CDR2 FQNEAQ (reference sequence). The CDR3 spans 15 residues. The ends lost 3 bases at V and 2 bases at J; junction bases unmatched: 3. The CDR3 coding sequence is TGTGCCAGCAGCTTCCTAGCGGGAGGTACCTACGAGCAGTACTTC. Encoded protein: CASSFLAGGTYEQYF. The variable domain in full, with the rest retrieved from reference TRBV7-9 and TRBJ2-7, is DTGVSQNPRHKITKRGQNVTFRCDPISEHNRLYWYRQTLGQGPEFLTYFQNEAQLEKSRLLSDRFSAERPKGSFSTLEIQRTEQGDSAMYLCASSFLAGGTYEQYFGPGTRLTVT.

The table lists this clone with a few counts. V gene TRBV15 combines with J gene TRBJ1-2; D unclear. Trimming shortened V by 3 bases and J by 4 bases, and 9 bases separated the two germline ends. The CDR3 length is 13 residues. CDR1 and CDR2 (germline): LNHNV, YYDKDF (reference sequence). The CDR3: CATSRFLGYGYTF. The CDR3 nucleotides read TGTGCCACCAGCAGGTTCCTAGGCTATGGCTACACCTTC.

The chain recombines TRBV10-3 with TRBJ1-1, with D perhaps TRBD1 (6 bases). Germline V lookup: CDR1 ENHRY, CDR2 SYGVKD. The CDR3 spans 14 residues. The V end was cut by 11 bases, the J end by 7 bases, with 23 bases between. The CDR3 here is CASKTGFEWGEAFF. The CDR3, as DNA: TGTGCCTCGAAAACAGGGTTCGAATGGGGTGAAGCTTTCTTT.

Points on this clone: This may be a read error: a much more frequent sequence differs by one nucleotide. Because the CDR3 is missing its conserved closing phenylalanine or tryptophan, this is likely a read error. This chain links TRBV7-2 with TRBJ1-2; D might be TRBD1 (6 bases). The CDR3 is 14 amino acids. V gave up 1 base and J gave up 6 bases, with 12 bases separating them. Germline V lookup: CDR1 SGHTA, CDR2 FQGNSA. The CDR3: CASSLGQVRNGYTL. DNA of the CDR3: TGTGCCAGCAGCTTAGGACAGGTCAGGAATGGCTACACCCTC.

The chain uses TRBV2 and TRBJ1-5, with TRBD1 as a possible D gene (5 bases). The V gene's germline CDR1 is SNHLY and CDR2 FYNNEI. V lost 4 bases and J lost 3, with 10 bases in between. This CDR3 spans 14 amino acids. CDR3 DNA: TGTGCCAGCAGTGGGGCGGGACTCAATCAGCCCCAGCATTTT. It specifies CASSGAGLNQPQHF.

CDR3 sequence reads: CATRQGGQPQHF. The CDR3 nucleotides are TGTGCCACCCGACAGGGTGGTCAGCCCCAGCATTTT. The chain joins TRBV10-3 to TRBJ1-5, with 7 positions matching TRBD1. V lost 10 bases and J lost 6; bases outside the gene matches: 6. The CDR3 contains 12 residues. The germline CDR1 and CDR2 sequences are ENHRY and SYGVKD.

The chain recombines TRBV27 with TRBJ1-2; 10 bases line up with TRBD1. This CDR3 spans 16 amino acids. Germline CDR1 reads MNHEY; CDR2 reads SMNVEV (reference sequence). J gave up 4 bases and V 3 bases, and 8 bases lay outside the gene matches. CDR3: CASSFSDRGRGYGYTF. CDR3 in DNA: TGTGCCAGCAGTTTTTCAGACAGGGGGCGGGGCTATGGCTACACCTTC.

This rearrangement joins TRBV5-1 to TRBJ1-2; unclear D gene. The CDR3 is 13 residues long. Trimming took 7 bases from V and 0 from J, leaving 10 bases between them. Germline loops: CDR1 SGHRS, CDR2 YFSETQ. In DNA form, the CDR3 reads TGCGCCAGCTCCCCTGGAGCTAACTATGGCTACACCTTC. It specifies CASSPGANYGYTF.

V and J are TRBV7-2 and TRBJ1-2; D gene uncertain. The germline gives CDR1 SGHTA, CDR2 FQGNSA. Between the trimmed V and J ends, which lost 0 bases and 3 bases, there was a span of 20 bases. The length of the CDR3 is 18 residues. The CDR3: CASSLAPSGRPLDYGYTF. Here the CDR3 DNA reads TGTGCCAGCAGCTTAGCCCCCTCTGGGAGGCCCCTTGACTATGGCTACACCTTC.

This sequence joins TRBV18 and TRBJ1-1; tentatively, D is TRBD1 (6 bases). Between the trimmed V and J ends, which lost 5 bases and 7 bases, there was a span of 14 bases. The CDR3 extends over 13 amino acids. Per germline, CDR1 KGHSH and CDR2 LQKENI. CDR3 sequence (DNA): TGTGCCAGCTCATCCATCCAGGGGCTTGAAGCTTTCTTT. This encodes CASSSIQGLEAFF.

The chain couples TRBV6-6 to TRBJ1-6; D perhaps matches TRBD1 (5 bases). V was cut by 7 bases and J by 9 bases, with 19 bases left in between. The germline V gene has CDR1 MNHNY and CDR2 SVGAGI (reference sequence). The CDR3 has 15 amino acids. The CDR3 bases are TGTGCCAGCAACCCCGGGGGGAGGGGCACTTCACCCCTCCACTTT. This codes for CASNPGGRGTSPLHF.

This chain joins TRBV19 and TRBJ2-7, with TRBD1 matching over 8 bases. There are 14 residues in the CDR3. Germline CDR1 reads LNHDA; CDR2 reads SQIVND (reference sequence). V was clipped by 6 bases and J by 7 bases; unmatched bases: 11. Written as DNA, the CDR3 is TGTGCCAGTAGGACCCGGACAGGGAGAGGGGAGCAGTACTTC. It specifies CASRTRTGRGEQYF.

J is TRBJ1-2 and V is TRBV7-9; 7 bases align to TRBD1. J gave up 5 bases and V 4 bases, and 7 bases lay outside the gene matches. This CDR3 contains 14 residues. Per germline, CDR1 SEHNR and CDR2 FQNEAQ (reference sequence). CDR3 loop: CASSSDRALYGYTF. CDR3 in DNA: TGTGCCAGCAGCTCCGACAGGGCCCTATATGGCTACACCTTC.

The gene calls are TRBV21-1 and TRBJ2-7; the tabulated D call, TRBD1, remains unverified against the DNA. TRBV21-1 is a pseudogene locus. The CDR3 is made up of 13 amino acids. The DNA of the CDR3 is TGTGCCAGCGGCCCGGACAGGCCCTACGAGCAGTACTTC. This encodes CASGPDRPYEQYF.